The 15 T cell receptor beta chains given below trace back to one sample, sequenced in a study of T cell repertoires in urothelial bladder cancer. Only in-frame clones appear in the TCRdb table, and some are missing; sequencing was by immunoSEQ multiplex PCR. The sample carries some 14,000 clones, roughly 65% recorded once. Sample: tumor-infiltrating cells from bladder cancer. The receptors stem from a human donor with urothelial carcinoma.

The rearrangement joins TRBV5-1 to TRBJ2-1; maybe TRBD2 (6 bases). Germline V gene sequence: CDR1 SGHRS, CDR2 YFSETQ. The V end lost 2 bases, the J end lost 5 bases, and 11 bases lay between the germline ends. The CDR3 totals 14 residues. Written as DNA, the CDR3 is TGCGCCAGCAGCTTAGCGACTAGTAACAATGAGCAGTTCTTC. It yields the protein CASSLATSNNEQFF.

J is TRBJ2-1 and V is TRBV7-7; D may be TRBD1 (6 bases). CDR3 length: 13 residues. Germline V gene sequence: CDR1 SSHAT, CDR2 FNYEAQ (reference sequence). V was clipped by 6 bases and J by 3 bases, with 9 bases between them. The CDR3 DNA sequence: TGTGCCAGCAGTCGGGACAACTACAATGAGCAGTTCTTC. It specifies CASSRDNYNEQFF.

The J gene is TRBJ2-1, the V gene TRBV9; TRBD1 or TRBD2 may be the D gene (5 bases each). The V and J ends lost 4 bases and 2 bases respectively, with 13 bases between them. CDR1 is SGDLS, CDR2 YYNGEE, per germline. The CDR3 is 15 amino acids. The CDR3 sequence is CASSPDMGAYNEQFF. The CDR3, as DNA: TGTGCCAGCAGCCCCGATATGGGGGCCTACAATGAGCAGTTCTTC.

The genes are TRBV7-6 and TRBJ1-1; D gene uncertain. Germline V lookup: CDR1 SGHVS, CDR2 FNYEAQ. CDR3 length equals 13 residues. V lost 2 bases and J lost 0, with 4 bases in between. The chain's CDR3 is CASSLQMNTEAFF. The CDR3 DNA reads as TGTGCCAGCAGCTTACAGATGAACACTGAAGCTTTCTTT.

This clone was seen more than once but under ten times. The chain has TRBV7-3 and TRBJ2-5; the D is unclear. This CDR3 is built from 11 residues. Germline CDR1 is SGHTA and CDR2 is FQGTGA. Trimming stripped 0 bases from V and 5 bases from J, with 1 base between. CDR3 nucleotides: TGTGCCAGCAGCTTAACGGAGACCCAGTACTTC. This gives the protein CASSLTETQYF.

The chain is built from TRBV7-9 and TRBJ1-1, with D hard to call. The CDR3 runs 15 residues. Trimming took off 0 bases at V and 5 bases at J, with 13 bases between the two ends. The germline CDR1 and CDR2 sequences are SEHNR and FQNEAQ (reference sequence). CDR3 nucleotides: TGTGCCAGCAGCTTAGCGTCGGCAAGGAGTACTGAAGCTTTCTTT. This sequence encodes CASSLASARSTEAFF. Based on the CDR3 plus reference TRBV7-9 and TRBJ1-1, the full variable domain is DTGVSQNPRHKITKRGQNVTFRCDPISEHNRLYWYRQTLGQGPEFLTYFQNEAQLEKSRLLSDRFSAERPKGSFSTLEIQRTEQGDSAMYLCASSLASARSTEAFFGQGTRLTVV.

In this sample, this clone turned up a few times. The V and J genes are TRBV25-1 and TRBJ2-7; no clear D. Germline V CDR1 and CDR2: MGHDK, SYGVNS. This CDR3 spans 12 amino acids. Trimming removed 4 bases at V and 4 bases at J, with 8 bases between. CDR3 in DNA: TGTGCCAGCAGTGGATGGGTTTACGAGCAGTACTTC. Its translation is CASSGWVYEQYF.

The CDR3 nucleotides read TGTGCCAGCAGTGGGGGATCCCCTATAGACTATGGCTACACCTTC. This encodes CASSGGSPIDYGYTF. This chain connects TRBV5-4 to TRBJ1-2; possibly TRBD1 for D (5 bases). V lost 5 bases and J 3 bases, leaving 17 bases between the germline ends. In germline, CDR1 is SGHNT, CDR2 YYREEE (reference sequence). CDR3 length: 15 residues.

Comments on this clone: Compared with germline, one end of the junction differs, possibly owing to a read error. This chain joins TRBV5-4 and TRBJ2-7, with 7 bases that match TRBD2. The CDR3 has 12 residues. CDR1 and CDR2 (germline): SGHNT, YYREEE (reference sequence). CDR3 sequence reads: CASSLRGGGRSF. The CDR3, as DNA: TGTGCCAGCAGCTTGAGGGGCGGGGGTAGGTCCTTC. Filled out from reference TRBV5-4 and TRBJ2-7, the complete variable domain reads ETGVTQSPTHLIKTRGQQVTLRCSSQSGHNTVSWYQQALGQGPQFIFQYYREEENGRGNFPPRFSGLQFPNYSSELNVNALELDDSALYLCASSLRGGGRSFGPGTRLTVT.

The rearrangement uses TRBV19 and TRBJ2-2; no firm D call. CDR1 and CDR2 from the germline V gene are LNHDA and SQIVND (reference sequence). Between the trimmed V and J ends, which lost 5 bases and 8 bases, there was a span of 9 bases. This CDR3 has 12 residues. The CDR3 nucleotides read TGTGCCAGTAGTTCAAGATTAGGGGAGCTGTTTTTT. Residues: CASSSRLGELFF.

The rearrangement links TRBV6-1 to TRBJ1-1; TRBD1 matches at 10 bases. V dropped 7 bases and J dropped 5; count of bases not matched to a gene: 7. Germline-derived CDR1 and CDR2 are MNHNS and SASEGT. The CDR3 is 14 residues long. CDR3 sequence reads: CASNSGTGVTEAFF. CDR3 DNA: TGTGCCAGCAATTCCGGGACAGGGGTTACTGAAGCTTTCTTT.

CDR3 sequence (DNA): TGTGCCAGCAGCCCCGTCACGGGGGGGCCATTTGAGCAGTTCTTC. It translates to CASSPVTGGPFEQFF. The chain joins TRBV14 to TRBJ2-1; TRBD2 aligns across 8 bases. With 4 bases clipped from V and 9 bases from J, the junction kept 11 bases outside the gene matches. CDR3 length: 15 amino acids. Germline V gene data show CDR1 as SGHDN and CDR2 as FVKESK.

This rearrangement joins TRBV6-5 to TRBJ2-7; D assignment may be TRBD1 or TRBD2 (5 bases each). V was shortened by 2 bases and J by 2 bases, with 13 bases between the two germline ends. CDR1 and CDR2 from the germline V gene are MNHEY and SVGAGI. The CDR3 consists of 15 residues. The CDR3 bases are TGTGCCAGCAGTTACGAGGGGACCCCTGCCTACGAGCAGTACTTC. Amino acids: CASSYEGTPAYEQYF.

This clone occurred a few times. This chain uses TRBV4-3 with TRBJ2-4; D is possibly TRBD2 (5 bases). CDR1 is LGHNA, CDR2 YSLEER, per germline. The CDR3 covers 14 residues. V lost 1 base and J lost 8, with 12 bases in between. The CDR3 DNA follows: TGCGCCAGCAGCCAAGCCCGGTCCGGGGACATTCAGTACTTC. Its translation: CASSQARSGDIQYF.

V usage is TRBV5-1 and J usage is TRBJ2-7, with TRBD2 identical over 10 bases. The V segment lost 2 bases and the J segment 2 bases; nucleotides outside the gene matches: 1. This CDR3 region has 14 residues. Germline V gives CDR1 SGHRS, CDR2 YFSETQ. The CDR3 DNA sequence: TGCGCCAGCAGCTTAGCGGGGGGGCCCTACGAGCAGTACTTC. Translating it yields CASSLAGGPYEQYF.